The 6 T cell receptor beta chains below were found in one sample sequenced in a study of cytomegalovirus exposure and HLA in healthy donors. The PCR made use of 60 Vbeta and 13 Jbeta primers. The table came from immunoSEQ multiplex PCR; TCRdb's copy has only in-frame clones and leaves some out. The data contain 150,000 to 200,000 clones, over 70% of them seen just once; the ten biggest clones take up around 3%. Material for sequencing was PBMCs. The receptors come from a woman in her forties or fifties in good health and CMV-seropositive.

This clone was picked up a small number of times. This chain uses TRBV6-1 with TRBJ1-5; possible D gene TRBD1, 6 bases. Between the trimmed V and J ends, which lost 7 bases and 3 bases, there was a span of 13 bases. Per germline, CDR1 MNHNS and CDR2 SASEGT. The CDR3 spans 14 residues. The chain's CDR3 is CASTQTGSNQPQHF. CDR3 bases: TGTGCCAGCACTCAGACAGGATCCAATCAGCCCCAGCATTTT.

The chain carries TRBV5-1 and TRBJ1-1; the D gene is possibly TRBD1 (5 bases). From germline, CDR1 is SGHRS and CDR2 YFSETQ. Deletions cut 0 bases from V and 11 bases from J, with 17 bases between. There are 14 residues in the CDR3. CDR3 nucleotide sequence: TGCGCCAGCAGCTTGGGGGCCAGGGATTCGGGCGCTTTCTTT. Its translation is CASSLGARDSGAFF.

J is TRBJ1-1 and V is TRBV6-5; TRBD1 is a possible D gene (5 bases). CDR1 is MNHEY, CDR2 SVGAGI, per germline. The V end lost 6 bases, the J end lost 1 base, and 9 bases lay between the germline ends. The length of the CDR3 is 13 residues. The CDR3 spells CASSLDRNTEAFF. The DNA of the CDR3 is TGTGCCAGCAGCCTCGACAGGAACACTGAAGCTTTCTTT.

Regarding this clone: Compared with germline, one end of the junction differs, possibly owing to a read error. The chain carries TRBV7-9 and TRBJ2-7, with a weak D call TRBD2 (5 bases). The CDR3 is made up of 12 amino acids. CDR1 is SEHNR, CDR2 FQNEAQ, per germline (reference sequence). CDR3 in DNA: TGTTCCAGCAGCTTCGGGGCCTACGAGCAGTACTTC. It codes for CSSSFGAYEQYF.

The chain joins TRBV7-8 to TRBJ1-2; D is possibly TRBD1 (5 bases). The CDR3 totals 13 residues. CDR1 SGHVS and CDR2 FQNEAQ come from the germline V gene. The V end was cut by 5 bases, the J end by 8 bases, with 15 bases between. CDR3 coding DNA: TGTGCCAGCAGCCCCCCCCGCGGGGGGGGCTACACCTTC. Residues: CASSPPRGGGYTF.

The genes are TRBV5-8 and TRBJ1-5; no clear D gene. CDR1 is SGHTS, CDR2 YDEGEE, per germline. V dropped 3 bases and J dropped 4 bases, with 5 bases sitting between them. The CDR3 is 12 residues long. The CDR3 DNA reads TGTGCCAGCAGCTCAGTAAATCAGCCCCAGCATTTT. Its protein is CASSSVNQPQHF.